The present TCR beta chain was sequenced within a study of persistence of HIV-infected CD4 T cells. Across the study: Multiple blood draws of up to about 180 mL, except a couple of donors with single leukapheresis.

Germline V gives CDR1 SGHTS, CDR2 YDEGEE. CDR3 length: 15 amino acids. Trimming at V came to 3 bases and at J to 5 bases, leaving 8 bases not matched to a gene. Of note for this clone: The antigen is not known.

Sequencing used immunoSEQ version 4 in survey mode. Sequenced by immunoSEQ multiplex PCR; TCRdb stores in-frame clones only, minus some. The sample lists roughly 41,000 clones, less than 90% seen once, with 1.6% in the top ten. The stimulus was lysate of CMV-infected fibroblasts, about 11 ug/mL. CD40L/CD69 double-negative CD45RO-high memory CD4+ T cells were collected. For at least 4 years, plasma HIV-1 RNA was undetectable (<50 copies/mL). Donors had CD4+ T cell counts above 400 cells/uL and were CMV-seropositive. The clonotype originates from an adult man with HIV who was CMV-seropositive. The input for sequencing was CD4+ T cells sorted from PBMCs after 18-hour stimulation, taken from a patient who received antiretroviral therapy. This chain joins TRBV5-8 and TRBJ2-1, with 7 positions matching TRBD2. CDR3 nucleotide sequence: TGTGCCAGCAGCTCCGGTGGGGGGGGACACAATGAGCAGTTCTTC. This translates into CASSSGGGGHNEQFF.